The 8 T cell receptor beta chains presented below share a single source sample, sequenced in a study of CD8 T cells in ankylosing spondylitis. TCRdb re-called the 5' RACE reads through MiXCR, storing one row per CDR3 protein. Of about 130,000 distinct CDR3 sequences listed, 6% to 8.5% were seen once; the top ten hold 9.5% to 15%. Sequenced sample: blood, either unsorted or a sorted T cell fraction (not recorded which). These TCRs come from a male donor with ankylosing spondylitis or in good health (not recorded which).

Turning to this clonotype: This may come from a read error, since a much larger clone is one base off. The chain has TRBV9 and TRBJ2-7; no firm D call. The V gene's germline CDR1 is SGDLS and CDR2 YYNGEE. This CDR3 is 15 amino acids long. The CDR3 loop reads CASSVGWVSSYEQCF. As DNA, the CDR3 is TGTGCCAGCAGCGTAGGATGGGTAAGCTCCTACGAGCAGTGCTTC.

This clonotype came up many times. This rearrangement joins TRBV7-2 to TRBJ2-5; no firm D call. The CDR3 has 14 amino acids. The germline gives CDR1 SGHTA, CDR2 FQGNSA. The V end lost 2 bases, the J end lost 0 bases, and 7 bases lay between the germline ends. CDR3 bases: TGTGCCAGCAGCTTATTCACAGACCAAGAGACCCAGTACTTC. It translates to CASSLFTDQETQYF.

This clonotype was recorded many times. The CDR3 is CASSSDLRGPGETQYF. DNA for the CDR3: TGCGCCAGCAGCTCGGACCTCAGGGGGCCTGGAGAGACCCAGTACTTC. The chain is built from TRBV5-1 and TRBJ2-5; 8 nucleotides match TRBD1. V shed 3 bases, J shed 4 bases, and the junction held 11 bases outside the gene matches. Germline CDR1 is SGHRS and CDR2 is YFSETQ. The CDR3 is made up of 16 amino acids.

Many counts were recorded for this clonotype. The gene calls are TRBV2 and TRBJ1-5; no firm D call. The CDR3 loop spans 12 amino acids. Deletions cut 3 bases from V and 6 bases from J, with 6 bases between. Germline assignment: CDR1 SNHLY and CDR2 FYNNEI. This CDR3 is CASSDGSQPQHF. In DNA, the CDR3 is TGTGCCAGCAGTGATGGGAGTCAGCCCCAGCATTTT.

Details on this clonotype: At one boundary the junction diverges from the germline segment, which might be a read error. The chain is built from TRBV28 and TRBJ1-2; D is possibly TRBD1 (5 bases). This CDR3 comprises 18 residues. Per germline, CDR1 MDHEN and CDR2 SYDVKM. CDR3 in DNA: TGTGCCAGCAGTGTATGGGAGCGGGGCCCTTTTCCTAACTATGGCTACACCTTC. The encoded protein is CASSVWERGPFPNYGYTF.

This clonotype occurred many times. The chain has TRBV20-1 and TRBJ1-2; a possible D gene is TRBD1 (6 bases). Germline loops: CDR1 DFQATT, CDR2 SNEGSKA (reference sequence). CDR3 length: 11 amino acids. The CDR3 sequence is CGPGANYGYTF. The CDR3 bases are TGCGGCCCAGGGGCTAACTATGGCTACACCTTC.

The V gene is TRBV7-9, the J gene TRBJ2-1; D remains unclear. Trimming stripped 7 bases from V and 4 bases from J, with 17 bases between. Germline CDR1 reads SEHNR; CDR2 reads FQNEAQ (reference sequence). The length of the CDR3 is 15 residues. The CDR3: CASTKRGSEYNEQFF. The CDR3 nucleotides read TGTGCCAGCACCAAGAGAGGAAGCGAGTACAATGAGCAGTTCTTC.

The chain has TRBV29-1 and TRBJ1-3; unclear D gene. Per the germline V gene, CDR1 is SQVTM and CDR2 is ANQGSEA. CDR3 length equals 13 residues. V lost 2 bases and J lost 4, with 9 bases in between. In nucleotides, the CDR3 is TGCAGCGTTGAACAGTACCTAGGAAACACCATATATTTT. Translating it yields CSVEQYLGNTIYF.